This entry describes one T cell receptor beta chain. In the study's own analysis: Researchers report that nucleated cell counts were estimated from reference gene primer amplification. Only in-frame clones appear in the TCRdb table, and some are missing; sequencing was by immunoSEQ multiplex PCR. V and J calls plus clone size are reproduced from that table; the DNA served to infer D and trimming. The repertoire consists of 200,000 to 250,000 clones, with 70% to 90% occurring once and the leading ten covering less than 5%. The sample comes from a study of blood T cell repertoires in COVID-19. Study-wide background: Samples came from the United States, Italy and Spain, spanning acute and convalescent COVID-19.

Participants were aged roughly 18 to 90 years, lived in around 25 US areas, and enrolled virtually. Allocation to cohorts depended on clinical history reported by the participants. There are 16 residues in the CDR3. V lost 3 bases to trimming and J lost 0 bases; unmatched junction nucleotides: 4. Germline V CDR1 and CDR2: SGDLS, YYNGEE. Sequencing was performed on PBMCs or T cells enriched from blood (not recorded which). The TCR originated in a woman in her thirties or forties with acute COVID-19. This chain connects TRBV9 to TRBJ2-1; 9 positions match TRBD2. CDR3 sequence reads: CASSERTSVSYNEQFF. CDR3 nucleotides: TGTGCCAGCAGCGAGAGGACTAGCGTCTCCTACAATGAGCAGTTCTTC.